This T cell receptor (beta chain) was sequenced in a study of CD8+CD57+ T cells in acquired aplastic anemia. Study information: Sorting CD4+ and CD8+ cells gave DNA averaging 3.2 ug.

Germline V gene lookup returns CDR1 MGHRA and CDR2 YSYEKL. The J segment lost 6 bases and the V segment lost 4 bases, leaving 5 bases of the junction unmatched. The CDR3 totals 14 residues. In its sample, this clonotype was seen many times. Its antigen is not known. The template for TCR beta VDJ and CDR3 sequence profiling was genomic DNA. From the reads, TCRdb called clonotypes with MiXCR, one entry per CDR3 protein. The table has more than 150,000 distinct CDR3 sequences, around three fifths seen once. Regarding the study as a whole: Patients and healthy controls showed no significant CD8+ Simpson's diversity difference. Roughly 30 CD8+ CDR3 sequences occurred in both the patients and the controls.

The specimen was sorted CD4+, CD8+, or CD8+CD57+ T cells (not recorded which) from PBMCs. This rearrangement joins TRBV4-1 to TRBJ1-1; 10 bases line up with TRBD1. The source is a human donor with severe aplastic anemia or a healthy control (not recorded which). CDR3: CASSRETGGSEAFF. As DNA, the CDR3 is TGCGCCAGCAGCCGAGAGACAGGGGGCTCTGAAGCTTTCTTT.